This TCR beta chain was sequenced during a study of PD-1 blockade in classical Hodgkin lymphoma. Regarding time point: cycle 4 day 1 (C4D1), after around six weeks of nivolumab. Every patient experienced relapse after autologous stem cell transplantation, and brentuximab vedotin exposure varied. Study results and caveats: The study found that TCR diversity rose significantly by C4D1 in CD4+ but not CD8+ cells.

This clone was detected only a few times. As yet, its antigen is unknown. CDR1 and CDR2 from the germline V gene are SNHLY and FYNNEI. Trimming removed 8 bases at V and 3 bases at J, with 17 bases between. This CDR3 spans 15 amino acids. The table came from immunoSEQ multiplex PCR; TCRdb's copy has only in-frame clones and leaves some out. There are around 90,000 clones in the sample; around 80% occur only once, and about 9.4% lies in the top ten. This clonotype originated in a human donor with classical Hodgkin lymphoma. The sample consisted of peripheral blood mononuclear cells (PBMCs), taken before the fourth cycle of nivolumab. J is TRBJ1-5 and V is TRBV2, with a tentative D call TRBD1 (6 bases). In nucleotides, the CDR3 is TGTGCCAGCTCCTGGGAGGGGGTCGACAATCAGCCCCAGCATTTT. It specifies CASSWEGVDNQPQHF.